This TCR beta chain originates from a study of T-cell memory formation after mild COVID-19. Broader study findings: Those CD4+ clones that contracted were mainly in CM and EM (CD8+ ones in EMRA). Pre-infection memory already had some responding clones, implying cross-reactive memory joined.

Constant-segment primers and 5'RACE yielded cDNA libraries for TCR alpha and TCR beta, each carrying sample barcodes and UMIs. TCRdb re-analysed the 5' RACE reads in MiXCR, keeping a single row per CDR3 protein. The profile shows more than 200,000 distinct CDR3 sequences, approximately 16% of them singletons. The CDR3 is 16 residues long. Trimming at V came to 3 bases and at J to 4 bases, leaving 7 bases not matched to a gene. Germline V gene data show CDR1 as DFQATT and CDR2 as SNEGSKA (reference sequence). Concerning this clonotype: Its target is unknown.

The receptor was derived from a young man who had mild COVID-19 (a few samples of this study predate the infection). Cell type and time point are not known. Sequenced material: PBMCs or a T cell subset sorted from them (not recorded which). This chain links TRBV20-1 with TRBJ2-2; 11 nucleotides agree with TRBD2. The CDR3 loop reads CSARGRLAGGTGELFF. The DNA of the CDR3 is TGCAGTGCTAGGGGGCGGCTAGCGGGGGGCACCGGGGAGCTGTTTTTT.